The 23 T cell receptor beta chains presented below share a single source sample, sequenced in a study of blood T cell repertoires in COVID-19. Generated by immunoSEQ multiplex PCR, the TCRdb table keeps only in-frame clones and is missing some. The sample yields roughly 400,000 clones, nearly 90% seen once. Sequencing was carried out using PBMCs or T cells enriched from blood (not recorded which). Receptor source: a woman aged 25 to 45 who had recovered from COVID-19.

V is TRBV7-2 and J is TRBJ2-3; weak D call: TRBD2 (6 bases). The germline V and J ends were trimmed by 10 bases and 3 bases, with 14 bases remaining between them. The CDR3 is 13 residues long. CDR1 is SGHTA, CDR2 FQGNSA, per germline. The CDR3 DNA reads as TGTGCCACCTATACGGGAGCAACAGATACGCAGTATTTT. Translating gives CATYTGATDTQYF.

J is TRBJ2-7 and V is TRBV12-5; a possible D gene is TRBD1 (6 bases). The ends were cut back, 6 bases at V and 3 bases at J, with 9 bases in the middle. CDR1 and CDR2 from the germline V gene are LGHNT and FRNRAP. This CDR3 is built from 12 residues. This CDR3 reads CASGSGHYEQYF. The CDR3 DNA is TGTGCTAGTGGCTCGGGACACTACGAGCAGTACTTC.

This sequence joins TRBV5-1 and TRBJ1-1; no firm D call. The V gene lost 5 bases and the J gene lost 8 bases, with 19 bases spanning the gap. Looked up from germline, CDR1 is SGHRS and CDR2 is YFSETQ. The length of the CDR3 is 14 residues. The CDR3 loop is CASRPALQTTEAFF. Here the CDR3 DNA reads TGCGCCAGCAGGCCCGCTTTGCAGACTACGGAAGCTTTCTTT. Full variable domain (outside the CDR3, taken from reference TRBV5-1 and TRBJ1-1): KAGVTQTPRYLIKTRGQQVTLSCSPISGHRSVSWYQQTPGQGLQFLFEYFSETQRNKGNFPGRFSGRQFSNSRSEMNVSTLELGDSALYLCASRPALQTTEAFFGQGTRLTVV.

The chain employs TRBV4-3 and TRBJ2-1, with D possibly being TRBD2 (5 bases). CDR1 LGHNA and CDR2 YSLEER come from the germline V gene. The CDR3 is made up of 13 amino acids. V lost 4 bases, J lost 5 bases, and 9 bases lay in between. The CDR3 region has the DNA TGCGCCAGCAGCCGAGGACTTGACAATGAGCAGTTCTTC. It is translated as CASSRGLDNEQFF.

To note about this clone: Other DNA sequences within the sample encode an identical CDR3. V and J are TRBV5-1 and TRBJ2-1; TRBD2 matches at 12 bases. The trim removed 5 bases at V and 0 bases at J, leaving 6 bases unmatched. Germline CDR1 is SGHRS and CDR2 is YFSETQ. The CDR3 extends over 17 amino acids. CDR3 nucleotides: TGCGCCAGCAGTCCGGGACTAGCGGGTTTCTCCTACAATGAGCAGTTCTTC. This encodes CASSPGLAGFSYNEQFF.

The chain is built from TRBV5-1 and TRBJ1-1; no definite D call. The V and J ends lost 0 bases and 1 base respectively, with 10 bases between them. This CDR3 has 15 residues. Germline-derived CDR1 and CDR2 are SGHRS and YFSETQ. The CDR3 region is CASSLELGANTEAFF. Here the CDR3 DNA reads TGCGCCAGCAGCTTGGAGTTAGGAGCGAACACTGAAGCTTTCTTT.

V usage is TRBV11-1 and J usage is TRBJ2-2, with TRBD2 as a possible D gene (5 bases). There are 16 residues in the CDR3. Trimming left V 5 bases short and J 0 bases short, with 13 bases between. Germline V gene data show CDR1 as SGHAT and CDR2 as FQDESV (reference sequence). The CDR3 is CASSPRTLANTGELFF. In nucleotides, the CDR3 is TGTGCCAGCAGCCCTCGGACTTTAGCGAACACCGGGGAGCTGTTTTTT.

The gene calls are TRBV30 and TRBJ1-2; D call uncertain. The CDR3 is made up of 10 amino acids. V dropped 4 bases and J dropped 6 bases, with 6 bases sitting between them. Germline CDR1 reads GTSNPN; CDR2 reads SVGIG (reference sequence). The CDR3 nucleotides are TGTGCCTGGAAACAGCATGGCTACACCTTC. Protein sequence: CAWKQHGYTF. The full variable domain, with the rest looked up from reference TRBV30 and TRBJ1-2, is SQTIHQWPATLVQPVGSPLSLECTVEGTSNPNLYWYRQAAGRGLQLLFYSVGIGQISSEVPQNLSASRPQDRQFILSSKKLLLSDSGFYLCAWKQHGYTFGSGTRLTVV.

The rearrangement links TRBV2 to TRBJ2-1; no clear D. V gave up 3 bases and J gave up 4 bases, with 4 bases separating them. CDR3 size: 12 residues. CDR1 SNHLY and CDR2 FYNNEI come from the germline V gene. CDR3 coding DNA: TGTGCCAGCAGTGACAGTTACAATGAGCAGTTCTTC. Its translation is CASSDSYNEQFF.

V is TRBV4-3 and J is TRBJ2-2; 14 nucleotides match TRBD2. The CDR3 length is 18 residues. Trimming took 1 base from V and 5 from J; bases not matched to a gene: 6. Germline V gene sequence: CDR1 LGHNA, CDR2 YSLEER. CDR3 DNA: TGCGCCAGCAGCCAAGTTCGACTAGCGGGGGGGCGGACCGGGGAGCTGTTTTTT. This encodes CASSQVRLAGGRTGELFF.

For this clone: Other DNA sequences in this sample translate to the same CDR3. This chain joins TRBV9 and TRBJ1-1, with a possible D match to TRBD1 (5 bases). The CDR3 has 15 amino acids. CDR1 SGDLS and CDR2 YYNGEE come from the germline V gene. The V end was cut by 0 bases, the J end by 0 bases, with 9 bases between. This CDR3 is CASSVVEGLNTEAFF. The CDR3 DNA follows: TGTGCCAGCAGCGTAGTGGAGGGACTGAACACTGAAGCTTTCTTT.

The V gene is TRBV6-5, the J gene TRBJ1-6; the match to TRBD1 covers 7 bases. The V gene end was trimmed by 5 bases and the J gene end by 4 bases; junction bases not matched to a gene: 2. The germline CDR1 and CDR2 sequences are MNHEY and SVGAGI. The CDR3 loop spans 14 amino acids. The CDR3 is CASSPGQYNSPLHF. The CDR3 DNA reads TGTGCCAGCAGTCCGGGACAGTATAATTCACCCCTCCACTTT.

J is TRBJ1-2 and V is TRBV5-4; the D is unclear. The germline V and J ends were trimmed by 1 base and 1 base, with 17 bases remaining between them. The CDR3 length is 17 residues. In germline, CDR1 is SGHNT, CDR2 YYREEE (reference sequence). Here the CDR3 DNA reads TGTGCCAGCAGCTTGAACCCTAACCGGGGTCATAACTATGGCTACACCTTC. Its translation: CASSLNPNRGHNYGYTF.

This chain connects TRBV29-1 to TRBJ2-7, with TRBD2 matching 7 bases. V was pared by 5 bases and J by 3 bases, with 13 bases of the junction left unmatched. Germline V lookup: CDR1 SQVTM, CDR2 ANQGSEA. This CDR3 contains 15 residues. This CDR3 is CSVLGEGGSLYEQYF. DNA of the CDR3: TGCAGCGTTCTTGGTGAAGGCGGGAGCCTCTACGAGCAGTACTTC.

V is TRBV29-1 and J is TRBJ2-1; TRBD2 might be the D (5 bases). CDR1 is SQVTM, CDR2 ANQGSEA, per germline. V lost 3 bases and J 0 bases, leaving 12 bases between the germline ends. This CDR3 has 15 residues. The CDR3 is CSVEAPGGSYNEQFF. The CDR3 region has the DNA TGCAGCGTTGAGGCGCCTGGAGGCTCCTACAATGAGCAGTTCTTC.

This chain connects TRBV19 to TRBJ2-3, with 7 bases lining up with TRBD2. The CDR3 is 14 amino acids. Trimming at V came to 7 bases and at J to 0 bases, leaving 4 bases not matched to a gene. CDR1 is LNHDA, CDR2 SQIVND, per germline (reference sequence). The DNA of the CDR3 is TGTGCCAGTAACCCGGGAGGAAGCACAGATACGCAGTATTTT. It translates to CASNPGGSTDTQYF. Variable domain in full (rest from reference TRBV19 and TRBJ2-3): DGGITQSPKYLFRKEGQNVTLSCEQNLNHDAMYWYRQDPGQGLRLIYYSQIVNDFQKGDIAEGYSVSREKKESFPLTVTSAQKNPTAFYLCASNPGGSTDTQYFGPGTRLTVL.

The rearrangement joins TRBV10-1 to TRBJ2-1, with TRBD1 matching over 7 bases. This CDR3 contains 12 residues. Germline CDR1 reads WNHNN; CDR2 reads SYGVQD (reference sequence). Trimming at V came to 9 bases and at J to 7 bases, leaving 6 bases not matched to a gene. In nucleotides, the CDR3 is TGCGCCAGGAGGGGGCAGACGAATGAGCAGTTCTTC. Amino acid sequence: CARRGQTNEQFF.

J is TRBJ2-3 and V is TRBV4-3, with 9 bases identical to TRBD2. Germline V CDR1 and CDR2: LGHNA, YSLEER. The CDR3 is 16 residues long. With 1 base clipped from V and 7 bases from J, the junction kept 9 bases outside the gene matches. This CDR3 is CASSQAYSGGLNTQYF. The CDR3 nucleotides are TGCGCCAGCAGCCAAGCATACAGCGGGGGGTTAAATACGCAGTATTTT.

The chain couples TRBV6-4 to TRBJ2-1; 9 bases are shared with TRBD1. CDR3 size: 11 residues. V gave up 4 bases and J gave up 12 bases; unmatched junction bases: 1. The germline V gene encodes CDR1 MRHNA and CDR2 SNTAGT. The CDR3 region is CASSAGQGQFF. The DNA of the CDR3 is TGTGCCAGCAGTGCGGGACAGGGGCAGTTCTTC.

The chain couples TRBV7-3 to TRBJ1-1, with D perhaps matching TRBD1 (5 bases). This CDR3 has 15 amino acids. Per germline, CDR1 SGHTA and CDR2 FQGTGA. V was cut by 5 bases and J by 5 bases, with 18 bases left in between. CDR3 bases: TGTGCCAGCAGCCCCAGCGGGGGACCGGCGACTGAAGCTTTCTTT. Protein: CASSPSGGPATEAFF.

The genes are TRBV19 and TRBJ2-3; TRBD2 matches at 10 bases. V was clipped by 4 bases and J by 6 bases; unmatched bases: 10. The CDR3 is made up of 16 amino acids. Per germline, CDR1 LNHDA and CDR2 SQIVND (reference sequence). CDR3 loop: CASSKLGAGGPDTQYF. Here the CDR3 DNA reads TGTGCCAGTAGTAAGTTGGGAGCGGGAGGGCCGGATACGCAGTATTTT.

Only a few counts were recorded for this clone. The CDR3 loop reads CATRNRDTYYNEQFF. CDR3 nucleotide sequence: TGTGCCACCAGGAACCGGGACACTTACTACAATGAGCAGTTCTTC. The chain recombines TRBV15 with TRBJ2-1, with D possibly being TRBD1 (6 bases). The CDR3 consists of 15 residues. Looked up from germline, CDR1 is LNHNV and CDR2 is YYDKDF (reference sequence). V was trimmed by 6 bases and J by 3 bases, leaving 15 bases between them.

The chain couples TRBV6-5 to TRBJ2-1, with 8 nucleotides matching TRBD1. Germline CDR1 and CDR2: MNHEY and SVGAGI. The CDR3 runs to 14 residues. Trimming cost V 7 bases and J 5 bases; bases outside gene matches: 7. The CDR3 region has the DNA TGTGCCAGCATGCGGACAGGGCCCCACAATGAGCAGTTCTTC. Protein sequence: CASMRTGPHNEQFF.